These T cell receptor beta chains were read from a single sample in a study of T cell responses to AZD1222 COVID-19 vaccine. Generated by immunoSEQ multiplex PCR, the TCRdb table keeps only in-frame clones and is missing some. The sample includes over 130,000 clones, 90% to 95% of them seen just once. The sequences come from peripheral blood, collected on day 0 of AZD1222 vaccination. Source of these receptors: an adult in good health. Each CDR3 is given with its conserved first and last residue. The order of the fields is J gene, V gene, clone size, D gene, CDR3 DNA, CDR3 protein. D genes are given only for firm matches. Where a row states a size, it is once, few, many or the class of an expanded clone; other rows omit it.

J gene: TRBJ2-1; V gene: TRBV19; clone size: .; D gene: .; CDR3 DNA: TGTGCCAGTAGTGTCGGACTGAATACCTACAATGAGCAGTTCTTC; CDR3 protein: CASSVGLNTYNEQFF
J gene: TRBJ2-7; V gene: TRBV5-4; clone size: .; D gene: TRBD2; CDR3 DNA: TGTGCCAGCAGCTCACCAGCGGGAGCCTCCTACGAGCAGTACTTC; CDR3 protein: CASSSPAGASYEQYF
J gene: TRBJ2-6; V gene: TRBV4-3; clone size: .; D gene: .; CDR3 DNA: TGCGCCAGCAGCCAAGAGAATTCTGGGGCCAACGTCCTGACTTTC; CDR3 protein: CASSQENSGANVLTF
J gene: TRBJ1-1; V gene: TRBV11-3; clone size: .; D gene: .; CDR3 DNA: TGTGCCAGCAGCCTCGCGGCGGGCAGTCTGGCTTTCTTT; CDR3 protein: CASSLAAGSLAFF
J gene: TRBJ2-5; V gene: TRBV24-1; clone size: .; D gene: .; CDR3 DNA: TGTGCCCCCACGGGGAGCAGGTGGGGGGAGACCCAGTACTTC; CDR3 protein: CAPTGSRWGETQYF
J gene: TRBJ1-2; V gene: TRBV30; clone size: few; D gene: .; CDR3 DNA: TGTGCCTGGAGTGTCGTCCGGAAGGGAGGCTACACCTTC; CDR3 protein: CAWSVVRKGGYTF
J gene: TRBJ1-5; V gene: TRBV4-1; clone size: .; D gene: .; CDR3 DNA: TGCGCCAGCAGCCAAGATCCGGGGTTTGGCAATCAGCCCCAGCATTTT; CDR3 protein: CASSQDPGFGNQPQHF
J gene: TRBJ2-7; V gene: TRBV5-1; clone size: .; D gene: TRBD1; CDR3 DNA: TGCGCCAGCAGCTGGACAGGGGCCACCCTGGGGAACTACGAGCAGTACTTC; CDR3 protein: CASSWTGATLGNYEQYF
J gene: TRBJ1-2; V gene: TRBV15; clone size: .; D gene: TRBD1; CDR3 DNA: TGTGCCACCAGCAGGGCGGGACAGGGGGACTATGGCTACACCTTC; CDR3 protein: CATSRAGQGDYGYTF
J gene: TRBJ2-2; V gene: TRBV15; clone size: .; D gene: .; CDR3 DNA: TGTGCCACCAGCAGAGAACTACCCACGCGGGAGCTGTTTTTT; CDR3 protein: CATSRELPTRELFF
J gene: TRBJ2-5; V gene: TRBV6-5; clone size: .; D gene: .; CDR3 DNA: TGTGCCAGCAGGGGCGGCCCAGAGACCCAGTACTTC; CDR3 protein: CASRGGPETQYF
J gene: TRBJ1-2; V gene: TRBV5-1; clone size: once; D gene: .; CDR3 DNA: TGCGCCAGCAGCTTGGGGAATGCTCAACAGGACTATGGCTACACCTTC; CDR3 protein: CASSLGNAQQDYGYTF
J gene: TRBJ1-1; V gene: TRBV9; clone size: .; D gene: .; CDR3 DNA: TGTGCCAGCAGCCCGCACGGGATCCTGGGGGGAAACACTGAAGCTTTCTTT; CDR3 protein: CASSPHGILGGNTEAFF
J gene: TRBJ2-7; V gene: TRBV2; clone size: .; D gene: TRBD2; CDR3 DNA: TGTGCCAGCAAGGGAGGGGTTTCGGCCGGCTACGAGCAGTACTTC; CDR3 protein: CASKGGVSAGYEQYF
J gene: TRBJ1-1; V gene: TRBV19; clone size: .; D gene: TRBD1; CDR3 DNA: TGTGCCAGTTATACTCCAGGGACAGGGGGCAGGAGCACTGAAGCTTTCTTT; CDR3 protein: CASYTPGTGGRSTEAFF
J gene: TRBJ1-1; V gene: TRBV18; clone size: .; D gene: .; CDR3 DNA: TGTGCCAGCTCACCCCCAACTGGGGCCGTCACTGAAGCTTTCTTT; CDR3 protein: CASSPPTGAVTEAFF
J gene: TRBJ1-5; V gene: TRBV6-2/TRBV6-3; clone size: .; D gene: .; CDR3 DNA: TGTGCCAGCAGTTACTCGACAGGTCTGGTAGGACCCCAGCATTTT; CDR3 protein: CASSYSTGLVGPQHF
J gene: TRBJ2-2; V gene: TRBV14; clone size: .; D gene: .; CDR3 DNA: TGTGCCAGCAGTCGGGACTTTTATGCCGGGGAGCTGTTTTTT; CDR3 protein: CASSRDFYAGELFF
J gene: TRBJ1-5; V gene: TRBV7-9; clone size: once; D gene: TRBD1; CDR3 DNA: TGTGCCAGCAGCCGAGGAACCGGGACAGGGGGCAATCAGCCCCAGCATTTT; CDR3 protein: CASSRGTGTGGNQPQHF
J gene: TRBJ2-2; V gene: TRBV4-3; clone size: once; D gene: .; CDR3 DNA: TGCGCCAGCAGCCAAGTTTCGAGTTTAACCGGGGAGCTGTTTTTT; CDR3 protein: CASSQVSSLTGELFF
J gene: TRBJ1-3; V gene: TRBV19; clone size: once; D gene: .; CDR3 DNA: TGTGCCAGTAGTATCGCGGGGGGCGCGGACACCATATATTTT; CDR3 protein: CASSIAGGADTIYF
J gene: TRBJ2-7; V gene: TRBV3-1/TRBV3-2; clone size: .; D gene: TRBD2; CDR3 DNA: TGTGCCAGCAGCCAAAGAAACCCTACTAGCGGGACCCCCTACGAGCAGTACTTC; CDR3 protein: CASSQRNPTSGTPYEQYF
J gene: TRBJ2-7; V gene: TRBV7-2; clone size: .; D gene: TRBD1; CDR3 DNA: TGTGCCAGCAGCTTAGGAGGACAGGGATCCTACGAGCAGTACTTC; CDR3 protein: CASSLGGQGSYEQYF
J gene: TRBJ1-2; V gene: TRBV4-3; clone size: .; D gene: .; CDR3 DNA: TGCGCCAGCAGCCAAGATCACCGGGGGGCGATGAACTATGGCTACACCTTC; CDR3 protein: CASSQDHRGAMNYGYTF
J gene: TRBJ1-2; V gene: TRBV9; clone size: .; D gene: .; CDR3 DNA: TGTGCCAGCAGCTCATTGGGGGGGCTAGTCTGGGATGGCTACACCTTC; CDR3 protein: CASSSLGGLVWDGYTF
J gene: TRBJ1-4; V gene: TRBV6-1; clone size: .; D gene: .; CDR3 DNA: TGTGCCAGCAGTGAGTCCGCAGGGGCCATTAATGAAAAACTGTTTTTT; CDR3 protein: CASSESAGAINEKLFF
J gene: TRBJ2-1; V gene: TRBV2; clone size: .; D gene: .; CDR3 DNA: TGTGCCAGCAGTGAACTGGCTGGTAGTACCTACAATGAGCAGTTCTTC; CDR3 protein: CASSELAGSTYNEQFF
J gene: TRBJ1-1; V gene: TRBV18; clone size: once; D gene: .; CDR3 DNA: TGTGCCAGCTCACGGGAGGAGGGAAGCACTGAAGCTTTCTTT; CDR3 protein: CASSREEGSTEAFF
J gene: TRBJ1-6; V gene: TRBV7-6; clone size: .; D gene: .; CDR3 DNA: TGTGCCAGCAGCTTAGGAGGGGGGAATTCACCCCTCCACTTT; CDR3 protein: CASSLGGGNSPLHF
J gene: TRBJ2-7; V gene: TRBV13; clone size: .; D gene: TRBD1; CDR3 DNA: TGTGCCAGCAGCTCTCCGGGACAGGGGAACGAGCAGTACTTC; CDR3 protein: CASSSPGQGNEQYF
J gene: TRBJ2-3; V gene: TRBV27; clone size: few; D gene: .; CDR3 DNA: TGTGCCAGCAGTCCGCTGGGGACGGGAGATACGCAGTATTTT; CDR3 protein: CASSPLGTGDTQYF
J gene: TRBJ1-2; V gene: TRBV19; clone size: .; D gene: TRBD1; CDR3 DNA: TGTGCCAGTAGGAGGTTCCCAGGGGGCGACTATGGCTACACCTTC; CDR3 protein: CASRRFPGGDYGYTF
J gene: TRBJ2-1; V gene: TRBV7-2; clone size: .; D gene: TRBD2; CDR3 DNA: TGTGCCAGCGCCGGGACTAGCGGGACAAATGAGCAGTTCTTC; CDR3 protein: CASAGTSGTNEQFF
J gene: TRBJ2-3; V gene: TRBV5-6; clone size: once; D gene: .; CDR3 DNA: TGTGCCAGCAGGGCGGGGAGGGGGACAGGCACAGATACGCAGTATTTT; CDR3 protein: CASRAGRGTGTDTQYF
J gene: TRBJ2-3; V gene: TRBV4-3; clone size: once; D gene: .; CDR3 DNA: TGCGCCAGCAGCCAAGACAGTAGTACAGATACGCAGTATTTT; CDR3 protein: CASSQDSSTDTQYF
J gene: TRBJ1-2; V gene: TRBV6-5; clone size: .; D gene: TRBD1; CDR3 DNA: TGTGCCAGCACTCCATCGGGACAGCGGACTGGCTACACCTTC; CDR3 protein: CASTPSGQRTGYTF
J gene: TRBJ1-2; V gene: TRBV18; clone size: .; D gene: TRBD1; CDR3 DNA: TGTGCCAGCTCACCACGGTCCGGGGAACAGGGGATCGGCTACACCTTC; CDR3 protein: CASSPRSGEQGIGYTF
J gene: TRBJ2-2; V gene: TRBV21-1; clone size: once; D gene: .; CDR3 DNA: TGTGCCAGCAGCCCCCTACCCCGGGAGCTGTTTTTT; CDR3 protein: CASSPLPRELFF
J gene: TRBJ1-5; V gene: TRBV5-5; clone size: .; D gene: .; CDR3 DNA: TGTGCCAGCAGCCCCTGGAAGGGACACGAGATGAATAGCAATCAGCCCCAGCATTTT; CDR3 protein: CASSPWKGHEMNSNQPQHF
J gene: TRBJ2-5; V gene: TRBV3-1/TRBV3-2; clone size: .; D gene: TRBD2; CDR3 DNA: TGTGCCAGCTGCCGGACTAGCGGGGGGCCGGAGCAAGAGACCCAGTACTTC; CDR3 protein: CASCRTSGGPEQETQYF
J gene: TRBJ2-7; V gene: TRBV10-2; clone size: .; D gene: TRBD1; CDR3 DNA: TGCGCCAGCAGTGAGTCGGGACAGGGCTACGAGCAGTACTTC; CDR3 protein: CASSESGQGYEQYF
J gene: TRBJ2-7; V gene: TRBV28; clone size: .; D gene: .; CDR3 DNA: TGTGCCAGCAGGGGGGGACTCAGGAGCTCCTACGAGCAGTACTTC; CDR3 protein: CASRGGLRSSYEQYF
J gene: TRBJ1-4; V gene: TRBV5-1; clone size: .; D gene: .; CDR3 DNA: TGCGCCAGCAGCTTATCAGGGTCCGATGAAAAACTGTTTTTT; CDR3 protein: CASSLSGSDEKLFF
J gene: TRBJ2-2; V gene: TRBV14; clone size: .; D gene: TRBD2; CDR3 DNA: TGTGCCAGCAGCCTAATAGCGGGCACCGGGGAGCTGTTTTTT; CDR3 protein: CASSLIAGTGELFF
J gene: TRBJ1-5; V gene: TRBV19; clone size: .; D gene: TRBD1; CDR3 DNA: TGTGCCAGTAGTATAGAGGGACAGGGCGGGTATCAGCCCCAGCATTTT; CDR3 protein: CASSIEGQGGYQPQHF
J gene: TRBJ2-1; V gene: TRBV2; clone size: .; D gene: .; CDR3 DNA: TGTGCCAGCTACATTGGTGAGCAGTTCTTC; CDR3 protein: CASYIGEQFF
J gene: TRBJ2-7; V gene: TRBV7-3; clone size: .; D gene: .; CDR3 DNA: TGTGCCAGCAGCTTGAGGGGTCAAAAGAGCTACGAGCAGTACTTC; CDR3 protein: CASSLRGQKSYEQYF
J gene: TRBJ2-5; V gene: TRBV4-3; clone size: .; D gene: TRBD1; CDR3 DNA: TGCGCCAGCAGCCAAGATCGGTGGCCAGGGGGACAAGAGACCCAGTACTTC; CDR3 protein: CASSQDRWPGGQETQYF
J gene: TRBJ2-7; V gene: TRBV6-5; clone size: .; D gene: .; CDR3 DNA: TGTGCCAGCGCCCGCTCCGTCCGGTACTTC; CDR3 protein: CASARSVRYF
J gene: TRBJ2-7; V gene: TRBV5-4; clone size: once; D gene: .; CDR3 DNA: TGTGCCAGCAGCTTGCGCGACAGGTACGAGCAGTACTTC; CDR3 protein: CASSLRDRYEQYF
J gene: TRBJ2-1; V gene: TRBV4-3; clone size: .; D gene: TRBD2; CDR3 DNA: TGCGCCAGCAGCCAAGGCGTAACTAGCGGGAGGGCCAGAGAGCAGTTCTTC; CDR3 protein: CASSQGVTSGRAREQFF
J gene: TRBJ2-3; V gene: TRBV18; clone size: .; D gene: .; CDR3 DNA: TGTGCCAGCTCACCTATGTCTTCTAGCACAGATACGCAGTATTTT; CDR3 protein: CASSPMSSSTDTQYF
J gene: TRBJ1-1; V gene: TRBV7-2; clone size: .; D gene: .; CDR3 DNA: TGTGCCAGCAGCCAGGACCGGAACACTGAAGCTTTCTTT; CDR3 protein: CASSQDRNTEAFF
J gene: TRBJ2-7; V gene: TRBV11-3; clone size: .; D gene: .; CDR3 DNA: TGTGCCAGCAGCTTAGCCGGCAGCGAGCAGTACTTC; CDR3 protein: CASSLAGSEQYF
J gene: TRBJ2-1; V gene: TRBV25-1; clone size: .; D gene: TRBD2; CDR3 DNA: TGTGCCAGCAGTGGGGTAGGACTAGATGTTGAGCAGTTCTTC; CDR3 protein: CASSGVGLDVEQFF
J gene: TRBJ1-2; V gene: TRBV6-4; clone size: .; D gene: .; CDR3 DNA: TGTGCCAGCAGTGTTACAGCTAATGGCTACACCTTC; CDR3 protein: CASSVTANGYTF
J gene: TRBJ1-1; V gene: TRBV5-8; clone size: .; D gene: .; CDR3 DNA: TGTGCCAGCAGCGTGGACAGCCGAGCTTTCTTT; CDR3 protein: CASSVDSRAFF